These T cell receptor beta chains were read from a single sample in a study of T cell responses to AZD1222 COVID-19 vaccine. The table came from immunoSEQ multiplex PCR; TCRdb's copy has only in-frame clones and leaves some out. The table lists 130,000 to 150,000 clones, approximately 90% of them singletons. This specimen was peripheral blood, taken on day 0 of AZD1222 vaccination. All receptors come from an adult in good health. Each CDR3 is given with its conserved first and last residue. Fields, in order: V gene, J gene, D gene, clone size, CDR3 DNA, CDR3 protein. The D gene is left open where the match is weak. Clone size appears in some rows only: once, few, many, or a class for an expanded clone.

V: TRBV6-1
J: TRBJ1-1
D: TRBD1
size: .
DNA: TGTGCCAGCAGTGAAATCGACAGGGGAATGAGCACTGAAGCTTTCTTT
CDR3: CASSEIDRGMSTEAFF

V: TRBV5-1
J: TRBJ2-6
D: .
size: once
DNA: TGCGCCAGCAGCTTGGCGGCCTCTGGGGCCAACGTCCTGACTTTC
CDR3: CASSLAASGANVLTF

V: TRBV11-2
J: TRBJ2-3
D: TRBD1
size: .
DNA: TGTGCCAGCAGCTCCCTAAGGGACAGTAGCACAGATACGCAGTATTTT
CDR3: CASSSLRDSSTDTQYF

V: TRBV6-5
J: TRBJ2-7
D: TRBD1
size: once
DNA: TGTGCCAGCACCAGACAGGGGACCTTTCCCGGCGAGCAGTACTTC
CDR3: CASTRQGTFPGEQYF

V: TRBV27
J: TRBJ1-2
D: TRBD1
size: .
DNA: TGTGCCAGCAGCCGGGCCGGGACAGGGGGGAACTATGGCTACACCTTC
CDR3: CASSRAGTGGNYGYTF

V: TRBV7-3
J: TRBJ1-1
D: TRBD1
size: .
DNA: TGTGCCAGCAGCCGGGGACAGGGGAACACTGAAGCTTTCTTT
CDR3: CASSRGQGNTEAFF

V: TRBV5-6
J: TRBJ1-1
D: .
size: .
DNA: TGTGCCAGCAGCTTGGGAAACAGCAAATATCTACTGAACACTGAAGCTTTCTTT
CDR3: CASSLGNSKYLLNTEAFF

V: TRBV7-2
J: TRBJ2-5
D: .
size: .
DNA: TGTGCCAGCAGCACCAGACTAGAACAGACCCAGTACTTC
CDR3: CASSTRLEQTQYF

V: TRBV7-2
J: TRBJ1-4
D: .
size: .
DNA: TGTGCCAGCAGCTTCGGTCATTTAGACAGTGAAAAACTGTTTTTT
CDR3: CASSFGHLDSEKLFF

V: TRBV10-3
J: TRBJ2-7
D: TRBD2
size: .
DNA: TGTGCCATCGGGAGGGGCTACTACGAGCAGTACTTC
CDR3: CAIGRGYYEQYF

V: TRBV27
J: TRBJ1-6
D: .
size: .
DNA: TGTGCCAGCAGTTTAGGGGGGCCTAATTCACCCCTCCACTTT
CDR3: CASSLGGPNSPLHF

V: TRBV7-9
J: TRBJ2-3
D: .
size: .
DNA: TGTGCCAGCAGCTTATCATCAGATACGCAGTATTTT
CDR3: CASSLSSDTQYF

V: TRBV27
J: TRBJ1-2
D: .
size: .
DNA: TGTGCCAGCAGTTCGGCTGGACGGGTATATGGCTACACCTTC
CDR3: CASSSAGRVYGYTF

V: TRBV19
J: TRBJ2-4
D: TRBD2
size: .
DNA: TGTGCCAGTAGCGCAATGGGAGCGGGGGGGGTTAAGGCCAAAAACATTCAGTACTTC
CDR3: CASSAMGAGGVKAKNIQYF

V: TRBV18
J: TRBJ1-2
D: .
size: .
DNA: TGTGCCAGCTCACCGGGCCAGAACTATGGCTACACCTTC
CDR3: CASSPGQNYGYTF

V: TRBV20-1
J: TRBJ2-1
D: .
size: .
DNA: TGCAGCGCCTCTTTAAATGAGCAGTTCTTC
CDR3: CSASLNEQFF

V: TRBV9
J: TRBJ2-3
D: TRBD2
size: .
DNA: TGTGCCAGCAGCGTAGGGGCTAGCGGGAGTGGCACAGATACGCAGTATTTT
CDR3: CASSVGASGSGTDTQYF

V: TRBV5-1
J: TRBJ2-7
D: TRBD1
size: .
DNA: TGCGCCAGCAGCCCCCGGACAGGGCCGGCCGAGCAGTACTTC
CDR3: CASSPRTGPAEQYF

V: TRBV27
J: TRBJ1-2
D: .
size: few
DNA: TGTGCCAGCAGTTACAGTCCAGGGAGTACACGCAACTATGGCTACACCTTC
CDR3: CASSYSPGSTRNYGYTF

V: TRBV7-9
J: TRBJ1-1
D: .
size: .
DNA: TGTGCCAGCAGCTTTGGTACGTGGCAGCCAAACACTGAAGCTTTCTTT
CDR3: CASSFGTWQPNTEAFF

V: TRBV7-3
J: TRBJ2-7
D: .
size: .
DNA: TGTGCCAGCAGCTTATGGGCAGGGGTCGGGCAGTACTTC
CDR3: CASSLWAGVGQYF

V: TRBV6-1
J: TRBJ1-2
D: .
size: once
DNA: TGTGCCAGCAGTGAAGCTGGCGGGGGGGCTAACTATGGCTACACCTTC
CDR3: CASSEAGGGANYGYTF

V: TRBV5-1
J: TRBJ2-7
D: .
size: .
DNA: TGCGCCAGCAGCTCCACCGCGGTGAGATTCACACGGGACGAGCAGTACTTC
CDR3: CASSSTAVRFTRDEQYF

V: TRBV4-1
J: TRBJ1-1
D: .
size: .
DNA: TGCGCCAGCAGCCAAGAAGGCGGGAACACTGAAGCTTTCTTT
CDR3: CASSQEGGNTEAFF

V: TRBV19
J: TRBJ2-2
D: .
size: .
DNA: TGTGCCACGGGTCTCATAGCGATCACCGGGGAGCTGTTTTTT
CDR3: CATGLIAITGELFF

V: TRBV6-6
J: TRBJ1-2
D: .
size: .
DNA: TGTGCCAGCAGCGTGCTGATCGGGGGTATCTATGGCTACACCTTC
CDR3: CASSVLIGGIYGYTF

V: TRBV25-1
J: TRBJ1-2
D: TRBD1
size: once
DNA: TGTGCCAGCAGTAGTACCGGGACAGGAGAATACACTTTCTATGGCTACACCTTC
CDR3: CASSSTGTGEYTFYGYTF

V: TRBV7-9
J: TRBJ1-1
D: .
size: .
DNA: TGTGCCAGCAGCAACGTACATCGGAACACTGAAGCTTTCTTT
CDR3: CASSNVHRNTEAFF

V: TRBV30
J: TRBJ1-6
D: TRBD1
size: few
DNA: TGTGCCTGGGCGGGACAGACCAATTCACCCCTCCACTTT
CDR3: CAWAGQTNSPLHF

V: TRBV20-1
J: TRBJ1-1
D: .
size: .
DNA: TGCAGTGGACGCGGCGGCACTGAAGCTTTCTTT
CDR3: CSGRGGTEAFF

V: TRBV6-2/TRBV6-3
J: TRBJ2-7
D: TRBD1
size: .
DNA: TGTGCCAGCAGTTTACAGGGGGCATCTTTGTACGAGCAGTACTTC
CDR3: CASSLQGASLYEQYF

V: TRBV28
J: TRBJ2-7
D: .
size: .
DNA: TGTGCCAGCACGGGGTCACCGTACGAGCAGTACTTC
CDR3: CASTGSPYEQYF

V: TRBV18
J: TRBJ2-1
D: TRBD2
size: .
DNA: TGTGCCAGCTCACCTCCCCAGCGGGGGGGCTTAGGCAATGAGCAGTTCTTC
CDR3: CASSPPQRGGLGNEQFF

V: TRBV7-2
J: TRBJ1-1
D: .
size: few
DNA: TGTGCCAGCAGCCTAAGGCCTGGGGGAGGAACTGAAGCTTTCTTT
CDR3: CASSLRPGGGTEAFF

V: TRBV24-1
J: TRBJ1-3
D: .
size: .
DNA: TGTGCCACCTTATGGGCCCTATCGACCATATATTTT
CDR3: CATLWALSTIYF

V: TRBV30
J: TRBJ1-2
D: .
size: .
DNA: TGTGCTAACGGAGAGGGACACCATAACTATGGCTACACCTTC
CDR3: CANGEGHHNYGYTF

V: TRBV6-5
J: TRBJ1-1
D: .
size: .
DNA: TGTGCCAGCAGTTTTGGGGCTGAAGCTTTCTTT
CDR3: CASSFGAEAFF

V: TRBV5-7
J: TRBJ1-1
D: .
size: .
DNA: TGTGCCAGCAGCCGCCTTAGGGAAGCTTTCTTT
CDR3: CASSRLREAFF

V: TRBV7-9
J: TRBJ2-2
D: TRBD2
size: .
DNA: TGTGCCGGGGGTCGGGGGGCGAACACCGGGGAGCTGTTTTTT
CDR3: CAGGRGANTGELFF